This section outlines one T cell receptor (beta chain) sequence together with its context. The PCR made use of 60 Vbeta and 13 Jbeta primers. Method: immunoSEQ multiplex PCR; TCRdb's copy keeps in-frame clones and lacks some. The table records 150,000 to 200,000 clones, around 87% of them present only once. This entry comes from a study of cytomegalovirus exposure and HLA in healthy donors. The germline CDR1 and CDR2 sequences are SGHNT and YYREEE (reference sequence). V lost 3 bases and J lost 6, with 9 bases in between. The CDR3 is 13 amino acids. This clonotype was sampled from a woman between 18 and 29 years old in good health and CMV-seronegative. Input material: PBMCs. This rearrangement joins TRBV5-4 to TRBJ2-2; D uncertain. The DNA of the CDR3 is TGTGCCAGCAGCTCCCTGGGCGCCGGGGAGCTGTTTTTT. It translates to CASSSLGAGELFF.